This T cell receptor (beta chain) was found in a study of blood T cell repertoires in COVID-19. Only in-frame clones appear in the TCRdb table, and some are missing; sequencing was by immunoSEQ multiplex PCR. In the table there are approximately 120,000 clones, more than 85% of which are singletons. CDR3 length: 15 residues. J lost 4 bases, V lost 6 bases, and 12 bases had no gene match. The germline gives CDR1 KGHSH, CDR2 LQKENI. J is TRBJ2-7 and V is TRBV18; 7 bases align to TRBD2. Sequenced material: peripheral blood. This sequence was found in a man aged 50 or older with COVID-19, enrolled during active disease. CDR3 sequence (DNA): TGTGCCAGCTCCCCTACTAGCGACAACTGTTACGAGCAGTACGTC. This codes for CASSPTSDNCYEQYV.